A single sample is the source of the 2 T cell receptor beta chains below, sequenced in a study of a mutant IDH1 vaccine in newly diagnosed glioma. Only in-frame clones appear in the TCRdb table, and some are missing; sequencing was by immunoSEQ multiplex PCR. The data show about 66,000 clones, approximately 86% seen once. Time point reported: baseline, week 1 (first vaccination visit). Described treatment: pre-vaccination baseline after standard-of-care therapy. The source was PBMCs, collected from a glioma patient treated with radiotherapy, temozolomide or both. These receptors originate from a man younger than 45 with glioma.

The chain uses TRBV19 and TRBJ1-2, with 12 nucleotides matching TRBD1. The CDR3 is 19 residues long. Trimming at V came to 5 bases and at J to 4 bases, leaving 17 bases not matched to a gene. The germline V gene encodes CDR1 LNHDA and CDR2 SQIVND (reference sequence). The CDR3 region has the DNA TGTGCCAGTAGTCCCGAAACTCACCGGGACAGGGGGCCTGTCTATGGCTACACCTTC. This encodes CASSPETHRDRGPVYGYTF.

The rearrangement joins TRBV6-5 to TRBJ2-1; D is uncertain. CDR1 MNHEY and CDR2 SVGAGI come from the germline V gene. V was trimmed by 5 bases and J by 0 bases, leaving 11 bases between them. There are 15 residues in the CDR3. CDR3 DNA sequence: TGTGCCAGCAGTCAACGTCAGAGCTCCTACAATGAGCAGTTCTTC. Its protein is CASSQRQSSYNEQFF.